A single TCR beta chain is shown here with its context. The sample originates from a study of blood T cell repertoires in COVID-19. Using immunoSEQ multiplex PCR, the repertoire was profiled, and TCRdb retains in-frame clones only, with some absent. The top ten hold about 2% of the sample, which has about 300,000 clones, around nine tenths seen once. CDR1 and CDR2 from the germline V gene are MGHRA and YSYEKL. V was clipped by 0 bases and J by 8 bases; unmatched bases: 5. The CDR3 is made up of 15 amino acids. The sequence came from a woman aged 25 to 45 with COVID-19, enrolled during active disease. The sequencing sample was made of peripheral blood. The chain links TRBV4-1 to TRBJ1-2, with 11 bases identical to TRBD1. The CDR3, as DNA: TGCGCCAGCAGCCAAGATCGGGGGACAGGGGGAGGCTACACCTTC. This sequence encodes CASSQDRGTGGGYTF.